These T cell receptor beta chains were read from a single sample in a study of PD-1 blockade in classical Hodgkin lymphoma. Method: immunoSEQ multiplex PCR; TCRdb's copy keeps in-frame clones and lacks some. The sample has more than 30,000 clones, around 82% seen once; the top ten hold approximately 29%. Sample: peripheral blood mononuclear cells (PBMCs), taken at baseline. These receptor sequences come from a human donor with classical Hodgkin lymphoma. CDR3s include the opening cysteine and the closing phenylalanine or tryptophan. A D gene is named only where the DNA matches it firmly. Some rows have no size entry. The others give once, few or many, or a class for an expanded clone.

size	D	J	V	CDR3	DNA
NA	NA	TRBJ2-3	TRBV19	CASSIGGRITDTQYF	TGTGCCAGTAGTATAGGAGGCAGAATCACAGATACGCAGTATTTT
NA	NA	TRBJ1-2	TRBV21-1	CASSKGKGRDYGYTF	TGTGCCAGCAGCAAAGGGAAAGGGCGTGACTATGGCTACACCTTC
once	TRBD1	TRBJ1-1	TRBV28	CASSPTGQGHTEAFF	TGTGCCAGCAGTCCTACAGGACAGGGGCACACTGAAGCTTTCTTT
NA	NA	TRBJ2-5	TRBV20-1	CSASGQETQYF	TGCAGTGCTAGTGGTCAAGAGACCCAGTACTTC
NA	TRBD1	TRBJ2-1	TRBV9	CASSPTGVDYNEQFF	TGTGCCAGCAGCCCGACAGGGGTCGACTACAATGAGCAGTTCTTC
NA	TRBD1	TRBJ2-7	TRBV27	CASSLLRTGLGEQYF	TGTGCCAGCAGTTTATTAAGGACAGGTCTTGGCGAGCAGTACTTC
NA	NA	TRBJ1-2	TRBV7-2	CASSLGQGITYGYTF	TGTGCCAGCAGCTTAGGCCAGGGTATCACTTATGGCTACACCTTC
NA	NA	TRBJ2-7	TRBV6-1	CASSGGGGPSYEQYF	TGTGCCAGCAGTGGGGGCGGGGGCCCCTCCTACGAGCAGTACTTC
once	TRBD1	TRBJ1-1	TRBV9	CASSERTGKNTEAFF	TGTGCCAGCAGCGAAAGGACAGGGAAGAACACTGAAGCTTTCTTT
NA	NA	TRBJ2-7	TRBV7-9	CASSNLDWGQREQYF	TGTGCCAGCAGTAATTTAGACTGGGGTCAGAGGGAGCAGTACTTC
NA	TRBD1	TRBJ2-3	TRBV5-1	CASSLGQGISDTQYF	TGCGCCAGCAGCTTGGGACAGGGTATATCAGATACGCAGTATTTT